This TCR beta chain was retrieved from a study of glioma-infiltrating T cells after dendritic cell vaccination. Time point reported: after dendritic cell vaccination, including at tumor progression/relapse. The data were produced by immunoSEQ multiplex PCR, yet TCRdb's version contains in-frame clones alone and is incomplete. The sample shows roughly 80,000 clones, roughly 91% of them seen only once. The TCR sequence derives from a human donor with glioblastoma. Specimen: blood, collected after dendritic cell vaccination.

Here the CDR3 reads CASSFPERSGTQYF. CDR3 nucleotides: TGCGCCAGCAGCTTCCCTGAGCGGTCTGGGACCCAGTACTTC. The chain has TRBV5-1 and TRBJ2-5; D is possibly TRBD2 (5 bases). The germline gives CDR1 SGHRS, CDR2 YFSETQ. The CDR3 covers 14 residues. V lost 2 bases to trimming and J lost 7 bases, with 15 bases between them.